This section outlines one TCR beta chain sequence together with its context. Its antigen remains unidentified. Repertoires were generated with immunoSEQ multiplex PCR, while TCRdb's copy carries only in-frame clones and drops some. The sample contains some 20,000 clones, about nine tenths of which appear only once. The CDR3 is 15 amino acids. V was trimmed by 2 bases and J by 0 bases, leaving 6 bases between them. Germline assignment: CDR1 SGHRS and CDR2 YFSETQ. Cyclophosphamide on days +3 and +4 followed busulfan-fludarabine conditioning and a marrow graft. The entry originates in a study of T cells after posttransplantation cyclophosphamide. Study-wide points: Later post-transplant blood repertoires were often dominated by donor CD8+ memory clones. Recipient CMV seropositivity and CMV reactivation strongly tracked TRB clonality.

The chain links TRBV5-1 to TRBJ2-6; maybe TRBD2 (5 bases). The sequence was obtained from a female patient in her forties who received an allogeneic stem cell transplant from a related donor, was CMV-positive, and had no GVHD. Some T cells may be graft donor cells. The material sequenced was PBMCs, taken after allogeneic stem cell transplant with posttransplant cyclophosphamide. The CDR3 loop is CASSFGGSGANVLTF. The CDR3 DNA sequence: TGCGCCAGCAGCTTCGGAGGCTCTGGGGCCAACGTCCTGACTTTC.